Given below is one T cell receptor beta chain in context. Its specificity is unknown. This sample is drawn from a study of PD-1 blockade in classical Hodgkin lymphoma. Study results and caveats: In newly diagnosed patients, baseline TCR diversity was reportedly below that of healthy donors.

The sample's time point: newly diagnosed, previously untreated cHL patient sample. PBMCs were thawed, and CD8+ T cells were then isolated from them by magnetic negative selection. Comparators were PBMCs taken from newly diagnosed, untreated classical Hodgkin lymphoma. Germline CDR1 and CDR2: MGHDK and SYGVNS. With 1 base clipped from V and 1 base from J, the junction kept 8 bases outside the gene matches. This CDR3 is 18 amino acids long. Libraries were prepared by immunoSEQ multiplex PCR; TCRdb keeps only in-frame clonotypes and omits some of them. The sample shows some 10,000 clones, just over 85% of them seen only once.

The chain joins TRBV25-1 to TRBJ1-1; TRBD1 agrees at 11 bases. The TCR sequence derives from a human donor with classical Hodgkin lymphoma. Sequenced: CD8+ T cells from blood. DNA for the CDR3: TGTGCCAGCAGTGAATTTGGACAGGGGGCCCTGGAGAACACTGAAGCTTTCTTT. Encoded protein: CASSEFGQGALENTEAFF.